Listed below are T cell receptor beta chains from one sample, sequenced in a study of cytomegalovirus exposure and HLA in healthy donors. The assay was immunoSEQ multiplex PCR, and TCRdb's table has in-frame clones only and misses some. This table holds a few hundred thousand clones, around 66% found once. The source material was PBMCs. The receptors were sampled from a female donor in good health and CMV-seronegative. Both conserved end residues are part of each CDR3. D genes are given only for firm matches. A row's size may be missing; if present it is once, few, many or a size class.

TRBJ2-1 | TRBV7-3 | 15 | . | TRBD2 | CASSLRLAVNNEQFF | TGTGCCAGCAGCTTAAGGCTAGCGGTAAACAATGAGCAGTTCTTC
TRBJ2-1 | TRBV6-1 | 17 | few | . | CASSEALRAEGYNEQFF | TGTGCCAGCAGTGAAGCGCTTCGAGCGGAAGGCTACAATGAGCAGTTCTTC
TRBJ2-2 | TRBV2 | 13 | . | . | CASSEVRAGELFF | TGTGCCAGCAGTGAAGTGAGGGCCGGGGAGCTGTTTTTT
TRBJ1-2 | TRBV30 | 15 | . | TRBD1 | CAWSTGTVRIYGYTF | TGTGCCTGGAGTACCGGGACAGTTCGAATCTATGGCTACACCTTC
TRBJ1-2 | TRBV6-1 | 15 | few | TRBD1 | CASSGRQGRGYGYTF | TGTGCCAGCAGTGGAAGACAGGGCAGGGGGTATGGCTACACCTTC
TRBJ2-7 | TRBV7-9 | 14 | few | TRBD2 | CASSSERGTYEQYF | TGTGCCAGCAGCTCGGAGCGGGGTACCTACGAGCAGTACTTC
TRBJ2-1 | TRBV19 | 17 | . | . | CASSIRGRPPTYNEQFF | TGTGCCAGTAGTATCAGAGGGAGACCCCCAACTTACAATGAGCAGTTCTTC
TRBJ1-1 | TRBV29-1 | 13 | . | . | CSVVRGTNTEAFF | TGCAGCGTTGTGCGGGGGACGAACACTGAAGCTTTCTTT
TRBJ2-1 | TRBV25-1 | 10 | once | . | CASSDGPQFF | TGTGCCAGCAGTGACGGTCCGCAGTTCTTC
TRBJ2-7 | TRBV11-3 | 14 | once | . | CASSHVGPGYEQYF | TGTGCCAGCAGCCACGTTGGGCCCGGCTACGAGCAGTACTTC
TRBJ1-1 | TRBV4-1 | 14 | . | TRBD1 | CASSQLGQGMRAFF | TGCGCCAGCAGCCAGCTCGGACAGGGGATGAGGGCTTTCTTT
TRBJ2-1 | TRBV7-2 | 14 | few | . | CASSDPGFYNEQFF | TGTGCCAGCAGCGACCCGGGGTTCTACAATGAGCAGTTCTTC
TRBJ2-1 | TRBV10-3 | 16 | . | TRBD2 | CAITRTSGGSYNEQFF | TGTGCCATCACCAGGACTAGCGGAGGCTCCTACAATGAGCAGTTCTTC
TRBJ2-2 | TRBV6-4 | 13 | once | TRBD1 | CASSVQGAGELFF | TGTGCCAGCAGTGTACAGGGGGCCGGGGAGCTGTTTTTT
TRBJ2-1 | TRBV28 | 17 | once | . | CASSLPRGISHINEQFF | TGTGCCAGCAGTTTACCCAGGGGAATAAGTCACATCAATGAGCAGTTCTTC
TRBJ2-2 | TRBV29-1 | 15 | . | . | CSVGLGLQGSGELFF | TGCAGCGTTGGTCTAGGTCTTCAAGGCAGCGGGGAGCTGTTTTTT
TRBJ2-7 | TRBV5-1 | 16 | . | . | CASSDRGERLSYEQYF | TGCGCCAGCAGCGATCGAGGTGAGCGGCTCTCCTACGAGCAGTACTTC
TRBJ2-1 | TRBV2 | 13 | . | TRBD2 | CATLSGSYNEQFF | TGTGCCACCCTTAGCGGGAGCTACAATGAGCAGTTCTTC
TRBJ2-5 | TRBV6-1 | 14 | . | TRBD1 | CASSWDRGVETQYF | TGTGCCAGCAGTTGGGACAGGGGAGTAGAGACCCAGTACTTC
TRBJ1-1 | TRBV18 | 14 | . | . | CASSPPGSIPEAFF | TGTGCCAGCTCACCGCCGGGTTCCATCCCTGAAGCTTTCTTT
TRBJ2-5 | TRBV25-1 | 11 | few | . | CASSTGKTQYF | TGTGCCAGCAGTACAGGGAAAACCCAGTACTTC
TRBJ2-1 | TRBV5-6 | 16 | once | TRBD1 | CASSSDRGAFYNEQFF | TGTGCCAGCAGCTCCGACAGGGGTGCGTTCTACAATGAGCAGTTCTTC
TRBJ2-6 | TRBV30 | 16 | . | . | CAWSDRGTLGANVLTF | TGTGCCTGGAGTGACCGGGGTACACTGGGGGCCAACGTCCTGACTTTC
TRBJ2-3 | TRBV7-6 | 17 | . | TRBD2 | CASSPQPSGSSTDTQYF | TGTGCCAGCAGCCCACAACCTAGCGGGTCTAGCACAGATACGCAGTATTTT
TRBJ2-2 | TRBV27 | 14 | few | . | CASSFRGHTGELFF | TGTGCCAGCAGTTTTAGAGGGCACACCGGGGAGCTGTTTTTT
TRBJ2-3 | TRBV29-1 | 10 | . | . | CSVRGDTQYF | TGCAGCGTTCGCGGAGATACGCAGTATTTT
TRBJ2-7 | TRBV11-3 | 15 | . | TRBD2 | CASSAGLAGGYEQYF | TGTGCCAGCAGCGCCGGACTAGCGGGAGGGTACGAGCAGTACTTC
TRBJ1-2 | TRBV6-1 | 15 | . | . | CASRSREAGSYGYTF | TGTGCCAGCAGATCAAGGGAGGCGGGTAGCTATGGCTACACCTTC
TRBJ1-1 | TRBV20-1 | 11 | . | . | CSALETTEAFF | TGCAGTGCTTTGGAGACCACTGAAGCTTTCTTT
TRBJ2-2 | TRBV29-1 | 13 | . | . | CSVEGRVDGELFF | TGCAGCGTTGAAGGGAGGGTTGACGGGGAGCTGTTTTTT
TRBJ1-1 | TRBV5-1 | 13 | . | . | CASSTWGGTEAFF | TGCGCCAGCAGCACCTGGGGGGGGACTGAAGCTTTCTTT
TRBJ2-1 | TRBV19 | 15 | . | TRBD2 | CASSIGLAGGNEQFF | TGTGCCAGTAGTATCGGGCTAGCGGGAGGCAATGAGCAGTTCTTC
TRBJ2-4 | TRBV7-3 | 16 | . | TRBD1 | CASSPSTGGAKNIQYF | TGTGCCAGCAGCCCCTCGACAGGGGGAGCCAAAAACATTCAGTACTTC
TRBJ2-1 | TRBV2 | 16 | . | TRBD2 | CASSGGRVPSYNEQFF | TGTGCCAGCAGTGGCGGGAGGGTCCCCTCCTACAATGAGCAGTTCTTC
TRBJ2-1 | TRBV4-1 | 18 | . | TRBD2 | CASSLGSSGTAPYNEQFF | TGCGCCAGCAGCCTCGGGTCTAGCGGGACTGCCCCCTACAATGAGCAGTTCTTC
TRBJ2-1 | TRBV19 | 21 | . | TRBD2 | CASSMRGTSGSIAGSYNEQFF | TGTGCCAGTAGTATGAGAGGGACTAGCGGGTCCATCGCCGGGTCCTACAATGAGCAGTTCTTC
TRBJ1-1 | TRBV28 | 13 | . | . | CASSWASNTEAFF | TGTGCCAGCAGTTGGGCCTCGAACACTGAAGCTTTCTTT
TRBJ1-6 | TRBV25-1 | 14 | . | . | CASSEYFTGSPLHF | TGTGCCAGCAGTGAATATTTTACCGGTTCACCCCTCCACTTT
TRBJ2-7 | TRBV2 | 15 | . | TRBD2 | CASNPLAGRLHEQYF | TGTGCCAGCAACCCTCTAGCGGGTCGACTCCACGAGCAGTACTTC
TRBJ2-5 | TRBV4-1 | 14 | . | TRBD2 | CASSQAGGQETQYF | TGCGCCAGCAGCCAAGCGGGAGGGCAAGAGACCCAGTACTTC